The rows below give T cell receptor beta chains drawn from one sample of a study of cytomegalovirus exposure and HLA in healthy donors. Sequencing used immunoSEQ multiplex PCR; TCRdb keeps in-frame clones, though not all of them. Among about 62,000 clones listed, 65% to 80% were seen once. The sequencing input was PBMCs. These receptors were collected from a woman aged 25 to 45 in good health and CMV-seronegative. Each CDR3 is given with its conserved first and last residue. D genes are given only for firm matches.

D: NA
J: TRBJ2-7
V: TRBV6-5
DNA: TGTGCCACCAAGGGGTCATCCTACGAGCAGTACTTC
CDR3: CATKGSSYEQYF

D: NA
J: TRBJ2-7
V: TRBV7-2
DNA: TGTGCCAGCAGCTTAGCTCAGTTAGGGAGCGGCGAGCAGTACTTC
CDR3: CASSLAQLGSGEQYF

D: TRBD2
J: TRBJ2-3
V: TRBV28
DNA: TGTGCCAGCAGTTTAGGGGGGACTAGTATTGGTGTAAGGTATTTT
CDR3: CASSLGGTSIGVRYF

D: NA
J: TRBJ1-1
V: TRBV18
DNA: TGTGCCAGCTCGCCTACAGTGTTCGAAGCTTTCTTT
CDR3: CASSPTVFEAFF

D: NA
J: TRBJ2-3
V: TRBV12-2
DNA: TGTGCAAGTCGCTCCCCTAGCGGGGAACGCACAGATACGCAGTATTTT
CDR3: CASRSPSGERTDTQYF

D: NA
J: TRBJ2-2
V: TRBV5-4
DNA: TGTGCCAGCAGCCACAAGACTCGCGGGATAGGCACCGGGGAGCTGTTTTTT
CDR3: CASSHKTRGIGTGELFF

D: NA
J: TRBJ1-1
V: TRBV5-6
DNA: TGTGCCAGCAGCTTGGGCGGGGACCGCGCTTTCTTT
CDR3: CASSLGGDRAFF

D: NA
J: TRBJ1-1
V: TRBV5-1
DNA: TGCGCCAGCAGCTTGACCCCGCGGGACACTGAAGCTTTCTTT
CDR3: CASSLTPRDTEAFF

D: NA
J: TRBJ1-1
V: TRBV15
DNA: TGTGCCACCAGCAGAGCGGCCAGGGCTGAAGCTTTCTTT
CDR3: CATSRAARAEAFF

D: TRBD1
J: TRBJ1-2
V: TRBV6-5
DNA: TGTGCCAGCAGTTACGAAGGGACAGGGGGCGAGAGCTACACCTTC
CDR3: CASSYEGTGGESYTF

D: NA
J: TRBJ1-6
V: TRBV2
DNA: TGTGCCAGCAGCGCTGACAGTAAGAGTTCACCCCTCCACTTT
CDR3: CASSADSKSSPLHF

D: NA
J: TRBJ1-3
V: TRBV28
DNA: TGTGCCAGCAGTTTCGGTTGGCAGGCGAACTCTGGAAACACCATATATTTT
CDR3: CASSFGWQANSGNTIYF

D: TRBD1
J: TRBJ2-3
V: TRBV15
DNA: TGTGCCACCAGCGCCCAAAGGGGACAGGCAAATACGCAGTATTTT
CDR3: CATSAQRGQANTQYF

D: NA
J: TRBJ1-1
V: TRBV28
DNA: TGTGCCAGCAGTCCCCTACCGGGCACTGAAGCTTTCTTT
CDR3: CASSPLPGTEAFF